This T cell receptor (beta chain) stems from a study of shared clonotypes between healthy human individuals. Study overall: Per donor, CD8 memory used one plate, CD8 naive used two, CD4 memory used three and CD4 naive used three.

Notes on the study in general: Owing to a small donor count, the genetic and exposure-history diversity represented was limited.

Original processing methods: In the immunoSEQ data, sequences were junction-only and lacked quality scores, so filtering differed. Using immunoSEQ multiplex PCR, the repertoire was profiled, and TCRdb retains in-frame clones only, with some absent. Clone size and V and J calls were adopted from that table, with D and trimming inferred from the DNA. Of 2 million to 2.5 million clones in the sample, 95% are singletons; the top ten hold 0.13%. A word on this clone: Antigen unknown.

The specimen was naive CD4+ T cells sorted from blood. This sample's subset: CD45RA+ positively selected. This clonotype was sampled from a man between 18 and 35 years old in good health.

CDR3 in DNA: TGTGCCTGGGGGGCAGGACAAGAGACCCAGTACTTC. Translating gives CAWGAGQETQYF. The rearrangement links TRBV30 to TRBJ2-5, with a possible D match to TRBD1 (5 bases). Trimming took 5 bases from V and 2 from J, leaving 9 bases between them. This CDR3 region has 12 residues. CDR1 and CDR2 from the germline V gene are GTSNPN and SVGIG (reference sequence).